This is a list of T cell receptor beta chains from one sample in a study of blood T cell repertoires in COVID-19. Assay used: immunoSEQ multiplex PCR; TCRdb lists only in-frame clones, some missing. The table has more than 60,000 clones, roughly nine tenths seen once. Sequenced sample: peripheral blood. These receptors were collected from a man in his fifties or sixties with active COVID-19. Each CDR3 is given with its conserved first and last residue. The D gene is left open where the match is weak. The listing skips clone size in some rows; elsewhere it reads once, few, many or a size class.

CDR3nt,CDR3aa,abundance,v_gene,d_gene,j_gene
TGTGCCACCAGTGACCTTACGACTAGTTCGAACACCGGGGAGCTGTTTTTT,CATSDLTTSSNTGELFF,-,TRBV24-1,-,TRBJ2-2
TGTGCCAGCAGCTTAGGACAGGGAAAGACCCAGTACTTC,CASSLGQGKTQYF,-,TRBV27,TRBD1,TRBJ2-5
TGTGCCAGCAGTGAAGTTCGTGAGCAGTACTTC,CASSEVREQYF,-,TRBV6-1,-,TRBJ2-7
TGTGCCAGCTCACGGATCGGGGAGCAGTTCTTC,CASSRIGEQFF,once,TRBV28,-,TRBJ2-1
TGCGCCAGCAGTCCAGCGGGGGGGCTAGACAATGAGCAGTTCTTC,CASSPAGGLDNEQFF,-,TRBV10-1,TRBD2,TRBJ2-1
TGTGCCTGGAGGGGGCCGACAGCGGGCTCACCCCTCCACTTT,CAWRGPTAGSPLHF,few,TRBV30,-,TRBJ1-6
TGTGCCAGCAGTCAGATAGGGGGCGGCGAGCAGTACTTC,CASSQIGGGEQYF,-,TRBV28,TRBD1,TRBJ2-7
TGTGCCAGCAGCCCGCCGACAGGATCGAATTCACCCCTCCACTTT,CASSPPTGSNSPLHF,-,TRBV7-8,-,TRBJ1-6
TGTGCCAGCAACGCGGGAAACGGTAATGAAAAACTGTTTTTT,CASNAGNGNEKLFF,-,TRBV7-9,-,TRBJ1-4
TGTGCCAGCAGTACTCTCAGGGGTACCAATCAGCCCCAGCATTTT,CASSTLRGTNQPQHF,-,TRBV6-6,-,TRBJ1-5
TGTGCCAGCACCCGAGGGGGCTACAGGGTTCACTCCTATAATTCACCCCTCCACTTT,CASTRGGYRVHSYNSPLHF,-,TRBV28,TRBD1,TRBJ1-6
TGTGCCACCAGCCAAACAGGGGGAACTAATGAAAAACTGTTTTTT,CATSQTGGTNEKLFF,-,TRBV24-1,TRBD1,TRBJ1-4
TGTGCCAGCACCGATGGACAGGGGTCCGCCTACGAGCAGTACTTC,CASTDGQGSAYEQYF,-,TRBV6-5,TRBD1,TRBJ2-7
TGCAGTGCTAGTGGTGTCAGCTCCTACGAGCAGTACTTC,CSASGVSSYEQYF,once,TRBV20-1,-,TRBJ2-7
TGCGCCAGCAGCTTCGCTCAGGGATACACTGAAGCTTTCTTT,CASSFAQGYTEAFF,-,TRBV5-1,-,TRBJ1-1
TGTGCCAGCAGTAGACAGCGAGACACTGAAGCTTTCTTT,CASSRQRDTEAFF,-,TRBV12-3/TRBV12-4,-,TRBJ1-1
TGTGCCAGCAGCGCCACCGGGACTAACAGAGATACGCAGTATTTT,CASSATGTNRDTQYF,-,TRBV9,TRBD2,TRBJ2-3